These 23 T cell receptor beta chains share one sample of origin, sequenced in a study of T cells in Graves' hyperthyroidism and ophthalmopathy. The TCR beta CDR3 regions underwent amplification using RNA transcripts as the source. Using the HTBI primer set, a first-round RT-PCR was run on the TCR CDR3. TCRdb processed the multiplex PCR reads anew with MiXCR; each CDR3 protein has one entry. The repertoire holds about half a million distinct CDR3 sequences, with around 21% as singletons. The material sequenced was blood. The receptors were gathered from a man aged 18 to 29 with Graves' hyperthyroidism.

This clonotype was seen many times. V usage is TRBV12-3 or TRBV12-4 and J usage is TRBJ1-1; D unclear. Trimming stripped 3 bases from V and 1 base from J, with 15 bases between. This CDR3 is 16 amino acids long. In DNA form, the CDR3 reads TGTGCCAGCAGTTTGGGATCAATGATCAAGAACACTGAAGCTTTCTTT. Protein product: CASSLGSMIKNTEAFF.

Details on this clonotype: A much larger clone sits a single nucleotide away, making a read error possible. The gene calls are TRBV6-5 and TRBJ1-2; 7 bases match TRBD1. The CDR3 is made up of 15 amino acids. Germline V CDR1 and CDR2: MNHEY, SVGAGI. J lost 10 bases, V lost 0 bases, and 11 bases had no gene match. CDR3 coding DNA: TGTGCCAGCAGTTACTCGTCCAATCACAGGGGAGACTACACCTTC. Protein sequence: CASSYSSNHRGDYTF.

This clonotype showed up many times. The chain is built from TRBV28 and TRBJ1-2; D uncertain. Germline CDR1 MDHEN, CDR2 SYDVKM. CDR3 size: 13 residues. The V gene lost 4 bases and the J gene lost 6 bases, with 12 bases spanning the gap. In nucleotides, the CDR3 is TGTGCCAGCAGTTCTATAGCCGGGGATGGCTACACCTTC. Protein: CASSSIAGDGYTF.

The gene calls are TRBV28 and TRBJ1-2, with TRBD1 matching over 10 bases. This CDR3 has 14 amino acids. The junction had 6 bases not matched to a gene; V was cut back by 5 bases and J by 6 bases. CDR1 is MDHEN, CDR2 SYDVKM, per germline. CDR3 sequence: CASSPGQGPDGYTF. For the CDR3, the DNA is TGTGCCAGCAGTCCGGGACAGGGGCCAGATGGCTACACCTTC.

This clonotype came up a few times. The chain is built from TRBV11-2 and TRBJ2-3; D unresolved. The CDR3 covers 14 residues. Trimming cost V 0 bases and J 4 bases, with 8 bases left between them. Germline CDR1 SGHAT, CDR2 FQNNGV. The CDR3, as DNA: TGTGCCAGCAGCTTAGATCTTGAGGCAGATACGCAGTATTTT. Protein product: CASSLDLEADTQYF.

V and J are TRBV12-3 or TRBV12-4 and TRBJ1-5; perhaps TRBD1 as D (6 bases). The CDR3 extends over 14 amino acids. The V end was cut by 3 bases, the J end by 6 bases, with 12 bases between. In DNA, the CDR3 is TGTGCCAGCAGTTTCGGGACACCTAGTCAGCCCCAGCATTTT. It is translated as CASSFGTPSQPQHF.

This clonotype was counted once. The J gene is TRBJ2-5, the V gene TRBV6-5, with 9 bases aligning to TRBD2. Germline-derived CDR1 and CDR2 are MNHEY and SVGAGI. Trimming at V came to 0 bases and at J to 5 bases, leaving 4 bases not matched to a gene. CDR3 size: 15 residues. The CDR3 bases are TGTGCCAGCAGTTACTCTAGCGGGAGCGGGGAGACCCAGTACTTC. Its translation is CASSYSSGSGETQYF.

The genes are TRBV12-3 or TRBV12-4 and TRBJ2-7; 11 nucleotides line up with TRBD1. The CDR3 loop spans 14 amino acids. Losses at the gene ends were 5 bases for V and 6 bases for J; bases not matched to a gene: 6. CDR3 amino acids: CASSPTGTGGEQYF. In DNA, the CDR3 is TGTGCCAGCAGTCCCACCGGGACAGGGGGCGAGCAGTACTTC.

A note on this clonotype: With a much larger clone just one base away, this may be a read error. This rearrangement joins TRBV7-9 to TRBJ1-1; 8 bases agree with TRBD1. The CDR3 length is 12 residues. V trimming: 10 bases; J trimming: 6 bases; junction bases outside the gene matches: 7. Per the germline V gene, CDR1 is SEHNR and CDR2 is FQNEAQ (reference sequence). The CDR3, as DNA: TGTGCCATCCGACAGGGGAGCTCTGAAGCTTTCTTT. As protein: CAIRQGSSEAFF.

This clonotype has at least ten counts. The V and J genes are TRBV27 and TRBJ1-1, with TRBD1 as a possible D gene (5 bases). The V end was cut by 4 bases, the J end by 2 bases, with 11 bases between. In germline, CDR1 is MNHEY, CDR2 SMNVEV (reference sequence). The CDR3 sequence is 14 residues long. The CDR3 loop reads CASSYQGPNTEAFF. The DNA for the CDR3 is TGTGCCAGCAGTTATCAGGGCCCTAACACTGAAGCTTTCTTT.

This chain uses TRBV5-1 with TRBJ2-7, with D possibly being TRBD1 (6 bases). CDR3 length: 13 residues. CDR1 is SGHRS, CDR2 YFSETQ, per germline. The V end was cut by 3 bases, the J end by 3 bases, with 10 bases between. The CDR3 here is CASSWDKVYEQYF. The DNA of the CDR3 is TGCGCCAGCAGCTGGGACAAAGTCTACGAGCAGTACTTC.

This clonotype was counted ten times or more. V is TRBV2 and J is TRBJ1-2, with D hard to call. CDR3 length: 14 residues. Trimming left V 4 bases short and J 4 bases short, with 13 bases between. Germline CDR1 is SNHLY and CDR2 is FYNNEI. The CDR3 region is CASSAWRNPYGYTF. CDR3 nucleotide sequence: TGTGCCAGCAGTGCCTGGCGAAACCCCTATGGCTACACCTTC.

DNA of the CDR3: TGTGCCATCCGACACGGGACCGGGGAGCTGTTTTTT. This sequence encodes CAIRHGTGELFF. The chain couples TRBV2 to TRBJ2-2; the D is unclear. The CDR3 totals 12 residues. Germline V lookup: CDR1 SNHLY, CDR2 FYNNEI. The V end was cut by 10 bases, the J end by 5 bases, with 11 bases between.

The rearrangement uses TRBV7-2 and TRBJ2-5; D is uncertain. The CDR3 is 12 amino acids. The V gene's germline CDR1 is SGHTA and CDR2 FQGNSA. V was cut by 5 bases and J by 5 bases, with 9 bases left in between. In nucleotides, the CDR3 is TGTGCCAGCAGCCAGGCGACCGAGACCCAGTACTTC. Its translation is CASSQATETQYF. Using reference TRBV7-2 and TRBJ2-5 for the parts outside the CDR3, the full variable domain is GAGVSQSPSNKVTEKGKDVELRCDPISGHTALYWYRQSLGQGLEFLIYFQGNSAPDKSGLPSDRFSAERTGGSVSTLTIQRTQQEDSAVYLCASSQATETQYFGPGTRLLVL.

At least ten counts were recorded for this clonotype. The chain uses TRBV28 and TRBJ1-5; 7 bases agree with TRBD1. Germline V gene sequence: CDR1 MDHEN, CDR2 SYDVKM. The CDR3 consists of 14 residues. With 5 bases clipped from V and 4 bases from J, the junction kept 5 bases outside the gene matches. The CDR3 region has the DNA TGTGCCAGCAGTGTGACAGGGACTAATCAGCCCCAGCATTTT. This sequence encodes CASSVTGTNQPQHF.

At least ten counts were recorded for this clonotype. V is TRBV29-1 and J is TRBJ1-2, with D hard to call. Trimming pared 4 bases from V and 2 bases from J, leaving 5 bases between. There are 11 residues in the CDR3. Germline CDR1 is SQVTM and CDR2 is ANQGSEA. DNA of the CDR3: TGCAGCGTTGGTGACAACTATGGCTACACCTTC. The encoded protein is CSVGDNYGYTF.

The CDR3 protein is CASSAERHQDSNQPQHF. The CDR3 DNA reads as TGTGCCAGCAGTGCCGAGAGACACCAAGATAGCAATCAGCCCCAGCATTTT. The genes are TRBV2 and TRBJ1-5; no reliable D call. The V and J ends lost 4 bases and 0 bases respectively, with 16 bases between them. CDR1 and CDR2 (germline): SNHLY, FYNNEI. The CDR3 has 17 residues.

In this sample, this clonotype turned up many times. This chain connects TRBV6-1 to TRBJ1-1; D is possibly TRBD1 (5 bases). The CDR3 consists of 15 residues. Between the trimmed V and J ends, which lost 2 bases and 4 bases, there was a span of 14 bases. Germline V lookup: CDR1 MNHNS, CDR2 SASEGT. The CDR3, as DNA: TGTGCCAGCAGTGAACCGGCAGGGATCGTCACTGAAGCTTTCTTT. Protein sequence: CASSEPAGIVTEAFF.

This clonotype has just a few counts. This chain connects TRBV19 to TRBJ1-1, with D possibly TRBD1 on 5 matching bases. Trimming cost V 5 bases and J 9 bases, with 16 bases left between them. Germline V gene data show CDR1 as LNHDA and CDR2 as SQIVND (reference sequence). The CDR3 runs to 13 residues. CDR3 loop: CASSGSPGQKAFF. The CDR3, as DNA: TGTGCCAGTAGTGGATCCCCGGGGCAAAAAGCTTTCTTT.

CDR3 sequence: CAWSIEGGANTGELFF. CDR3 in DNA: TGTGCCTGGAGTATTGAGGGGGGGGCAAACACCGGGGAGCTGTTTTTT. The chain recombines TRBV30 with TRBJ2-2, with D possibly TRBD2 on 7 matching bases. V dropped 2 bases and J dropped 2 bases, with 15 bases sitting between them. The CDR3 sequence is 16 residues long. Germline CDR1 and CDR2: GTSNPN and SVGIG (reference sequence).

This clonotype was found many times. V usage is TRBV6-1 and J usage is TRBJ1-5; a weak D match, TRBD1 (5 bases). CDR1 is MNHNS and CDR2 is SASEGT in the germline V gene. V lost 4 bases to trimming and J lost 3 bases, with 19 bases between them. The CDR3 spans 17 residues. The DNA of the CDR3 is TGTGCCAGCAGTGCGGCGGTCCAGGGCACCTTCAATCAGCCCCAGCATTTT. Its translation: CASSAAVQGTFNQPQHF.

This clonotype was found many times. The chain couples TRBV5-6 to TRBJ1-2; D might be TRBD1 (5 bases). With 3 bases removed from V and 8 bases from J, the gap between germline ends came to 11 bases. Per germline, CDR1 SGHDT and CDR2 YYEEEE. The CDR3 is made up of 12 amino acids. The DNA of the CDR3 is TGTGCCAGCAGCTCCGGACAAGGCGGCTACACCTTC. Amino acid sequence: CASSSGQGGYTF.

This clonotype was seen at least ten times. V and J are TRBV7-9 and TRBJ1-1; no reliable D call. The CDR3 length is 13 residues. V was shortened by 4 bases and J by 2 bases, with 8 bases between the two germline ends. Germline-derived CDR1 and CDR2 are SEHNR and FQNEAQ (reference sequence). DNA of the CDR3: TGTGCCAGCAGCTCACCGAGAAACACTGAAGCTTTCTTT. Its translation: CASSSPRNTEAFF.